Presented here are 9 T cell receptor beta chains from one specimen sequenced in a study of T cell repertoires in cytomegalovirus infection. TCRdb independently ran MiXCR on the reads; one entry per CDR3 protein. The table includes approximately 500,000 distinct CDR3 sequences, around 10% detected once. Material for sequencing was PBMCs. All receptors come from a human donor in good health (CMV status not recorded). Some clones in this sample may be carry-over from other donors' samples.

This clonotype was observed at least ten times. The chain has TRBV7-6 and TRBJ2-7; D possibly uses TRBD1 or TRBD2 (6 bases each). The CDR3 runs to 12 residues. CDR1 is SGHVS and CDR2 is FNYEAQ in the germline V gene. Trimming took 4 bases from V and 6 from J, leaving 10 bases between them. The DNA of the CDR3 is TGTGCCAGCAGCTACAGGGAGGCCGAGCAGTACTTC. This encodes CASSYREAEQYF.

This clonotype was detected many times. J is TRBJ1-4 and V is TRBV7-9, with D unclear. From germline, CDR1 is SEHNR and CDR2 FQNEAQ (reference sequence). This CDR3 spans 13 amino acids. Between the trimmed V and J ends, which lost 5 bases and 5 bases, there was a span of 9 bases. In DNA form, the CDR3 reads TGTGCCAGCAGCCCTGCCGGGAATGAAAAACTGTTTTTT. This sequence encodes CASSPAGNEKLFF.

The chain employs TRBV9 and TRBJ2-1; 9 bases agree with TRBD2. J lost 4 bases, V lost 0 bases, and 11 bases had no gene match. CDR1 and CDR2 from the germline V gene are SGDLS and YYNGEE. This CDR3 contains 18 residues. CDR3 region: CASSVALGSSGTYNEQFF. As DNA, the CDR3 is TGTGCCAGCAGCGTAGCTCTGGGGTCTAGCGGGACTTACAATGAGCAGTTCTTC. Combining the CDR3 with reference TRBV9 and TRBJ2-1 gives the whole variable domain DSGVTQTPKHLITATGQRVTLRCSPRSGDLSVYWYQQSLDQGLQFLIQYYNGEERAKGNILERFSAQQFPDLHSELNLSSLELGDSALYFCASSVALGSSGTYNEQFFGPGTRLTVL.

There are many counts of this clonotype. This rearrangement joins TRBV12-3 or TRBV12-4 to TRBJ2-3; TRBD1 might be the D (5 bases). The ends were cut back, 6 bases at V and 5 bases at J, with 12 bases in the middle. The CDR3 is 13 residues long. As DNA, the CDR3 is TGTGCCAGCAGCAAAAACAGGAGAGATACGCAGTATTTT. Protein product: CASSKNRRDTQYF.

The genes are TRBV5-4 and TRBJ1-3; D remains unclear. V lost 5 bases and J lost 0, with 12 bases in between. Germline CDR1 is SGHNT and CDR2 is YYREEE (reference sequence). CDR3 size: 15 residues. The CDR3 spells CASREDLGSGNTIYF. CDR3 in DNA: TGTGCCAGCAGGGAAGACCTAGGCTCTGGAAACACCATATATTTT.

This clonotype was seen only a few times. The chain links TRBV20-1 to TRBJ2-7, with TRBD2 matching 8 bases. The V segment lost 4 bases and the J segment 2 bases; nucleotides outside the gene matches: 1. The CDR3 extends over 12 amino acids. The germline CDR1 and CDR2 sequences are DFQATT and SNEGSKA (reference sequence). In DNA form, the CDR3 reads TGCAGTGCTAAACTAGCGGCCTACGAGCAGTACTTC. This gives the protein CSAKLAAYEQYF.

This clonotype was detected many times. This chain joins TRBV7-9 and TRBJ2-7; D perhaps matches TRBD2 (5 bases). The V gene lost 2 bases and the J gene lost 6 bases, with 11 bases spanning the gap. CDR1 is SEHNR and CDR2 is FQNEAQ in the germline V gene (reference sequence). The CDR3 totals 13 residues. The CDR3 sequence: CASSLLAGSEQYF. CDR3 sequence (DNA): TGTGCCAGCAGCTTACTTGCGGGTTCCGAGCAGTACTTC. The full variable domain, completed using reference TRBV7-9 and TRBJ2-7, is DTGVSQNPRHKITKRGQNVTFRCDPISEHNRLYWYRQTLGQGPEFLTYFQNEAQLEKSRLLSDRFSAERPKGSFSTLEIQRTEQGDSAMYLCASSLLAGSEQYFGPGTRLTVT.

This clonotype was seen at least ten times. This sequence joins TRBV28 and TRBJ1-3; D remains ambiguous. CDR3 length: 16 amino acids. V lost 6 bases and J lost 4, with 19 bases in between. CDR1 is MDHEN and CDR2 is SYDVKM in the germline V gene. In DNA form, the CDR3 reads TGTGCCAGCAGCCTTCCTTTGACCTACGAGGGAAACACCATATATTTT. Translation: CASSLPLTYEGNTIYF. The full variable domain, with the rest looked up from reference TRBV28 and TRBJ1-3, is DVKVTQSSRYLVKRTGEKVFLECVQDMDHENMFWYRQDPGLGLRLIYFSYDVKMKEKGDIPEGYSVSREKKERFSLILESASTNQTSMYLCASSLPLTYEGNTIYFGEGSWLTVV.

The rearrangement uses TRBV20-1 and TRBJ1-1; possibly TRBD1 for D (5 bases). V dropped 6 bases and J dropped 11 bases, with 13 bases sitting between them. The CDR3 length is 10 residues. The germline gives CDR1 DFQATT, CDR2 SNEGSKA (reference sequence). CDR3 DNA: TGCAGTGCCGGGGACGGATGGGCTTTCTTT. This codes for CSAGDGWAFF.